A single sample gave rise to the 22 T cell receptor beta chains below, sequenced in a study of blood T cell repertoires in COVID-19. Assay: immunoSEQ multiplex PCR; the TCRdb copy retains only in-frame clones and omits some. The top ten clones hold about 0.8% of a sample with roughly 250,000 clones, around 88% of them seen once. The sequenced sample was peripheral blood. These receptors were collected from a man aged 25 to 45 with acute or convalescent COVID-19.

J is TRBJ1-2 and V is TRBV28; no reliable D call. The V gene lost 3 bases and the J gene lost 2 bases, with 10 bases spanning the gap. The length of the CDR3 is 14 residues. Looked up from germline, CDR1 is MDHEN and CDR2 is SYDVKM. The CDR3 loop is CASSLIQINYGYTF. CDR3 bases: TGTGCCAGCAGTTTGATCCAGATCAACTATGGCTACACCTTC.

The chain is built from TRBV7-2 and TRBJ2-5; 13 bases match TRBD2. The CDR3 loop spans 15 amino acids. Germline CDR1 is SGHTA and CDR2 is FQGNSA. The V gene end was trimmed by 5 bases and the J gene end by 5 bases; junction bases not matched to a gene: 5. CDR3 nucleotide sequence: TGTGCCAGCAGCCGGACTAGCGGGAGTGGTGAGACCCAGTACTTC. Amino acid sequence: CASSRTSGSGETQYF.

The chain is built from TRBV6-1 and TRBJ2-1, with 15 bases fitting TRBD2. The CDR3 is 18 amino acids. With V trimmed by 3 bases and J by 4 bases, 7 bases remained unmatched. Per germline, CDR1 MNHNS and CDR2 SASEGT. CDR3 coding DNA: TGTGCCAGCAGTGAGGGACTAGCGGGAGGTTCTATATACAATGAGCAGTTCTTC. It yields the protein CASSEGLAGGSIYNEQFF.

The chain carries TRBV3-1 (or the pseudogene TRBV3-2) and TRBJ1-4; D gene unclear. CDR1 is LGHDT, CDR2 YNNKEL, per germline (reference sequence). Trimming pared 1 base from V and 6 bases from J, leaving 12 bases between. The CDR3 extends over 15 amino acids. DNA for the CDR3: TGTGCCAGCAGCCAAGCACTCGGGAGGGATGAAAAACTGTTTTTT. Amino acids: CASSQALGRDEKLFF.

The chain uses TRBV11-2 and TRBJ2-7; TRBD1 is a possible D gene (6 bases). The CDR3 contains 15 residues. V lost 5 bases, J lost 3 bases, and 17 bases lay in between. CDR1 and CDR2 from the germline V gene are SGHAT and FQNNGV. The CDR3 reads CASSIPGTSNYEQYF. In DNA form, the CDR3 reads TGTGCCAGCAGCATCCCCGGGACATCAAACTACGAGCAGTACTTC.

This chain connects TRBV21-1 to TRBJ2-7; the table's D call TRBD1 went unverified against the DNA. TRBV21-1 is noted as a pseudogene. This CDR3 spans 17 amino acids. Here the CDR3 DNA reads TGTGCCAGCAGACTCAAAGTCGAAGGACAGGGCCCTTACGAGCAGTACTTC. Its protein is CASRLKVEGQGPYEQYF.

The J gene is TRBJ2-7, the V gene TRBV30; D remains ambiguous. The germline CDR1 and CDR2 sequences are GTSNPN and SVGIG (reference sequence). V lost 5 bases and J 5 bases, leaving 10 bases between the germline ends. The length of the CDR3 is 11 residues. The chain's CDR3 is CAWLHSDEQYF. For the CDR3, the DNA is TGTGCCTGGCTTCACAGTGACGAGCAGTACTTC.

This sequence joins TRBV28 and TRBJ1-5; a weak D match, TRBD1 (5 bases). The CDR3 is 16 amino acids. Germline V gene data show CDR1 as MDHEN and CDR2 as SYDVKM. V was trimmed by 8 bases and J by 1 base, leaving 18 bases between them. The CDR3 nucleotides are TGTGCCAGCCTTTCGTGGGGGGATCGAAGCAATCAGCCCCAGCATTTT. Its translation is CASLSWGDRSNQPQHF.

This chain joins TRBV2 and TRBJ2-1; maybe TRBD1 (5 bases). The ends were cut back, 7 bases at V and 11 bases at J, with 15 bases in the middle. The CDR3 loop spans 12 amino acids. Per germline, CDR1 SNHLY and CDR2 FYNNEI. CDR3: CASTLLGLKQFF. The CDR3 DNA follows: TGTGCCAGCACACTTCTGGGGCTCAAGCAGTTCTTC.

There are a few counts of this clone. This chain joins TRBV5-1 and TRBJ2-6; maybe TRBD2 (5 bases). Germline V lookup: CDR1 SGHRS, CDR2 YFSETQ. V was shortened by 0 bases and J by 0 bases, with 10 bases between the two germline ends. This CDR3 is 17 amino acids long. CDR3 coding DNA: TGCGCCAGCAGCTTGGGACTACTCCCCTCTGGGGCCAACGTCCTGACTTTC. It is translated as CASSLGLLPSGANVLTF.

The rearrangement uses TRBV4-1 and TRBJ2-7, with D maybe TRBD2 (6 bases). The CDR3 length is 17 residues. Deletions cut 0 bases from V and 4 bases from J, with 19 bases between. Germline loops: CDR1 MGHRA, CDR2 YSYEKL. CDR3 sequence (DNA): TGCGCCAGCAGCCAAGATACTGGGGACTGGGGATTTTACGAGCAGTACTTC. As protein: CASSQDTGDWGFYEQYF.

J is TRBJ2-3 and V is TRBV12-1; the listed D gene, TRBD2, was not tested against the DNA. TRBV12-1 has pseudogene status. This CDR3 has 14 amino acids. CDR3 protein: CASSLLCSTDTQYF. Written as DNA, the CDR3 is TGTGCCAGCAGCCTTCTTTGTTCTACTGATACGCAGTATTTT.

The chain links TRBV5-1 to TRBJ2-3; TRBD2 agrees at 11 bases. CDR1 and CDR2 (germline): SGHRS, YFSETQ. Trimming at V came to 2 bases and at J to 2 bases, leaving 1 base not matched to a gene. The CDR3 totals 15 residues. The CDR3 sequence is CASSLLAGDTDTQYF. The DNA of the CDR3 is TGCGCCAGCAGCTTACTAGCGGGGGACACAGATACGCAGTATTTT.

The chain employs TRBV27 and TRBJ2-4; D may be TRBD2 (5 bases). Germline lookup yields CDR1 MNHEY and CDR2 SMNVEV (reference sequence). V lost 5 bases, J lost 11 bases, and 13 bases lay in between. The CDR3 length is 12 residues. This chain's CDR3 is CASSRDGLLQYF. CDR3 DNA sequence: TGTGCCAGCAGTCGGGATGGTTTACTTCAGTACTTC.

The DNA of the CDR3 is TGTGCCAGCAGCCCGCAGGGGACAGTAAATTCACCCCTCCACTTT. This encodes CASSPQGTVNSPLHF. This chain joins TRBV5-6 and TRBJ1-6; TRBD1 matches 7 bases. The germline gives CDR1 SGHDT, CDR2 YYEEEE. The CDR3 runs to 15 residues. V lost 4 bases and J lost 7; bases outside the gene matches: 8.

The chain is built from TRBV19 and TRBJ1-4; D is ambiguous. The CDR3 contains 17 residues. V was shortened by 4 bases and J by 1 base, with 16 bases between the two germline ends. Germline V lookup: CDR1 LNHDA, CDR2 SQIVND (reference sequence). CDR3 protein: CASSKALRELTNEKLFF. The CDR3 DNA reads TGTGCCAGTAGTAAGGCCCTACGGGAGCTAACTAATGAAAAACTGTTTTTT.

In DNA form, the CDR3 reads TGTGCCAGCAGACAGATGAACACTGAAGCTTTCTTT. It translates to CASRQMNTEAFF. The genes are TRBV27 and TRBJ1-1; D is undetermined. This CDR3 is 12 amino acids long. Germline V gene sequence: CDR1 MNHEY, CDR2 SMNVEV (reference sequence). With 6 bases removed from V and 0 bases from J, the gap between germline ends came to 5 bases.

J is TRBJ2-1 and V is TRBV28, with D perhaps TRBD1 (5 bases). The CDR3 length is 12 residues. With 6 bases removed from V and 5 bases from J, the gap between germline ends came to 8 bases. From germline, CDR1 is MDHEN and CDR2 SYDVKM. As DNA, the CDR3 is TGTGCCAGCAGACTCAGGGACAATGAGCAGTTCTTC. As protein: CASRLRDNEQFF.

This chain joins TRBV20-1 and TRBJ2-1; 9 bases are shared with TRBD2. V lost 3 bases and J lost 6; bases outside the gene matches: 6. Germline V lookup: CDR1 DFQATT, CDR2 SNEGSKA (reference sequence). This CDR3 has 14 amino acids. CDR3 DNA: TGCAGTGCTAGTAGTGGCGGGAGGGGCAATGAGCAGTTCTTC. It specifies CSASSGGRGNEQFF.

V gene TRBV9 combines with J gene TRBJ2-7, with 10 nucleotides matching TRBD2. CDR1 is SGDLS and CDR2 is YYNGEE in the germline V gene. After removal of 3 bases from V and 2 bases from J, the junction contained 2 bases not matched to a gene. The CDR3 has 14 residues. As DNA, the CDR3 is TGTGCCAGCAGCGGGACTAGCGGAGCCTACGAGCAGTACTTC. It translates to CASSGTSGAYEQYF.

The chain is built from TRBV9 and TRBJ1-1; D perhaps matches TRBD1 (6 bases). The germline gives CDR1 SGDLS, CDR2 YYNGEE. Trimming took off 0 bases at V and 3 bases at J, with 18 bases between the two ends. The CDR3 loop spans 17 amino acids. The CDR3 nucleotides are TGTGCCAGCAGCGTAGGGGTAACTAAGGACAGCTACACTGAAGCTTTCTTT. Its translation: CASSVGVTKDSYTEAFF.

The chain recombines TRBV4-1 with TRBJ2-7; D is undetermined. Trimming took off 0 bases at V and 7 bases at J, with 22 bases between the two ends. The CDR3 totals 17 residues. Germline-derived CDR1 and CDR2 are MGHRA and YSYEKL. The DNA for the CDR3 is TGCGCCAGCAGCCAAGAGACGCCTGGCCACCGACTCGGGGAGCAGTACTTC. It specifies CASSQETPGHRLGEQYF.